These 19 T cell receptor beta chains came from one sample sequenced in a study of CD8+ T cells in alopecia areata (dated by TCRdb to the late 2010s). What the treatment or condition label conveys for this sample: oral pan-JAK inhibitor, 5-10 mg twice daily. Library preparation used the immunoSEQ multiplex PCR assay. RNA was extracted from all samples and reverse transcribed into cDNA as template for TCR sequencing. In its TCRdb copy, this immuneACCESS table keeps in-frame sequences only and misses some clones. Where compared with another copy, unresolved V genes explain less than half of these, and the others have no known cause. The sample table shows roughly 190,000 clones, and roughly 70% are seen once. Approximately 1.3% of the sample is held by the ten biggest clonotypes. Source: CD4+ T cells sorted from blood, taken between weeks 47 and 50, from a patient treated with tofacitinib. Receptors originate from a human donor with alopecia areata.

The chain recombines TRBV5-1 with TRBJ1-2; TRBD1 might be the D (5 bases). V lost 0 bases to trimming and J lost 5 bases, with 11 bases between them. This CDR3 contains 14 residues. Per germline, CDR1 SGHRS and CDR2 YFSETQ. The CDR3 region has the DNA TGCGCCAGCAGCTTGGAGGGGATAGCGTATGGCTACACCTTC. Protein: CASSLEGIAYGYTF.

This clone has a handful of counts. This sequence joins TRBV4-3 and TRBJ1-2; D is possibly TRBD1 (6 bases). The CDR3 has 13 amino acids. Germline CDR1 reads LGHNA; CDR2 reads YSLEER. V was shortened by 0 bases and J by 8 bases, with 10 bases between the two germline ends. CDR3 sequence (DNA): TGCGCCAGCAGCCAAGACCCAGGGGACGGCTACACCTTC. The encoded protein is CASSQDPGDGYTF.

This chain links TRBV29-1 with TRBJ2-7; D remains unclear. This CDR3 has 13 amino acids. CDR1 and CDR2 from the germline V gene are SQVTM and ANQGSEA. With 4 bases removed from V and 0 bases from J, the gap between germline ends came to 10 bases. CDR3 residues: CSVAGKTSYEQYF. In DNA, the CDR3 is TGCAGCGTTGCGGGCAAGACCTCCTACGAGCAGTACTTC.

This clone has only a few counts. The rearrangement links TRBV2 to TRBJ2-5; D perhaps matches TRBD1 (6 bases). V was shortened by 0 bases and J by 1 base, with 9 bases between the two germline ends. The CDR3 consists of 15 residues. Germline lookup yields CDR1 SNHLY and CDR2 FYNNEI. Here the CDR3 DNA reads TGTGCCAGCAGTGAAGCTAAGGGGGTCCAAGAGACCCAGTACTTC. Its protein is CASSEAKGVQETQYF.

V gene TRBV12-5 combines with J gene TRBJ1-4; 7 positions match TRBD1. The germline gives CDR1 LGHNT, CDR2 FRNRAP. The CDR3 is 18 amino acids. V was clipped by 4 bases and J by 0 bases; unmatched bases: 11. CDR3 nucleotides: TGTGCTAGTGGTTCCCCGGAGGGGGGGACAGCAACTAATGAAAAACTGTTTTTT. Translating gives CASGSPEGGTATNEKLFF.

This rearrangement joins TRBV11-2 to TRBJ2-7; tentatively, D is TRBD2 (5 bases). The CDR3 is 14 amino acids. Germline V gene data show CDR1 as SGHAT and CDR2 as FQNNGV. Trimming left V 1 base short and J 1 base short, with 8 bases between. CDR3 bases: TGTGCCAGCAGCTTAGTTTCGGGGTCCTACGAGCAGTACTTC. This sequence encodes CASSLVSGSYEQYF.

In this sample, this clone turned up a few times. In nucleotides, the CDR3 is TGTGCCAGCCGCTGGCGGGGTCTCAGGGGGACTGAAGCTTTCTTT. It yields the protein CASRWRGLRGTEAFF. This chain connects TRBV7-2 to TRBJ1-1; 7 bases align to TRBD1. The J segment lost 5 bases and the V segment lost 8 bases, leaving 14 bases of the junction unmatched. This CDR3 has 15 residues. Germline CDR1 reads SGHTA; CDR2 reads FQGNSA.

V and J are TRBV30 and TRBJ1-2; no reliable D call. CDR3 size: 10 residues. Trimming took 2 bases from V and 2 from J, leaving 0 bases between them. Germline lookup yields CDR1 GTSNPN and CDR2 SVGIG (reference sequence). CDR3 DNA sequence: TGTGCCTGGAGTAACTATGGCTACACCTTC. As protein: CAWSNYGYTF.

The V call is TRBV30, the J call TRBJ1-5; D not resolved. Between the trimmed V and J ends, which lost 8 bases and 9 bases, there was a span of 20 bases. CDR1 and CDR2 (germline): GTSNPN, SVGIG (reference sequence). The CDR3 length is 13 residues. CDR3 sequence: CASSTRPARPQHF. The CDR3 DNA is TGTGCCAGTAGTACGAGGCCAGCGAGGCCCCAGCATTTT. The full variable domain, in which reference TRBV30 and TRBJ1-5 provide the parts outside the CDR3, is SQTIHQWPATLVQPVGSPLSLECTVEGTSNPNLYWYRQAAGRGLQLLFYSVGIGQISSEVPQNLSASRPQDRQFILSSKKLLLSDSGFYLCASSTRPARPQHFGDGTRLSIL.

The rearrangement uses TRBV5-6 and TRBJ1-1; no definite D call. Trimming removed 4 bases at V and 11 bases at J, with 18 bases between. Germline assignment: CDR1 SGHDT and CDR2 YYEEEE. This CDR3 comprises 13 residues. The chain's CDR3 is CASSPRNHQSAFF. The DNA of the CDR3 is TGTGCCAGCAGCCCCAGGAACCACCAGTCCGCTTTCTTT. The full variable domain, its missing parts supplied by reference TRBV5-6 and TRBJ1-1, is DAGVTQSPTHLIKTRGQQVTLRCSPKSGHDTVSWYQQALGQGPQFIFQYYEEEERQRGNFPDRFSGHQFPNYSSELNVNALLLGDSALYLCASSPRNHQSAFFGQGTRLTVV.

In DNA form, the CDR3 reads TGTGCCAGCAGCCTGACGACAACCGATGGGCAGTATTTT. This gives the protein CASSLTTTDGQYF. This chain uses TRBV7-8 with TRBJ2-3; D gene unclear. The CDR3 extends over 13 amino acids. Trimming shortened V by 5 bases and J by 11 bases, and 17 bases separated the two germline ends. CDR1 is SGHVS, CDR2 FQNEAQ, per germline. Full variable domain (rest looked up from reference TRBV7-8 and TRBJ2-3): GAGVSQSPRYKVAKRGQDVALRCDPISGHVSLFWYQQALGQGPEFLTYFQNEAQLDKSGLPSDRFFAERPEGSVSTLKIQRTQQEDSAVYLCASSLTTTDGQYFGPGTRLTVL.

This rearrangement joins TRBV25-1 to TRBJ2-1; D gene unclear. CDR1 and CDR2 (germline): MGHDK, SYGVNS. The CDR3 is made up of 11 amino acids. V lost 5 bases, J lost 5 bases, and 4 bases lay in between. The CDR3 DNA is TGTGCCAGCAGTAAAAACAATGAGCAGTTCTTC. As protein: CASSKNNEQFF.

The CDR3 coding sequence is TGTGCCAGCAGTTACAGGACTAGCGTGAGGACTTACAATGAGCAGTTCTTC. Translating it yields CASSYRTSVRTYNEQFF. The chain employs TRBV7-8 and TRBJ2-1; 9 nucleotides line up with TRBD2. The germline CDR1 and CDR2 sequences are SGHVS and FQNEAQ. Trimming removed 6 bases from V and 4 bases from J; junction bases left unmatched: 13. The CDR3 contains 17 residues.

The rearrangement uses TRBV4-3 and TRBJ1-6; no clear D. CDR1 and CDR2 from the germline V gene are LGHNA and YSLEER. Trimming took 0 bases from V and 0 from J, leaving 9 bases between them. CDR3 length: 17 residues. CDR3: CASSQDWESSYNSPLHF. The CDR3 region has the DNA TGCGCCAGCAGCCAAGATTGGGAGAGCTCCTATAATTCACCCCTCCACTTT.

The V call is TRBV10-2, the J call TRBJ2-7, with TRBD2 identical over 8 bases. This CDR3 has 13 residues. The V gene's germline CDR1 is WSHSY and CDR2 SAAADI. The J segment lost 4 bases and the V segment lost 7 bases, leaving 6 bases of the junction unmatched. CDR3 loop: CASKVAGSYEQYF. CDR3 nucleotide sequence: TGCGCCAGCAAGGTAGCGGGGTCGTACGAGCAGTACTTC.

The chain couples TRBV6-1 to TRBJ1-4; D is ambiguous. CDR1 is MNHNS and CDR2 is SASEGT in the germline V gene. V lost 4 bases and J 6 bases, leaving 12 bases between the germline ends. This CDR3 region has 14 residues. The CDR3 is CASSVWGEDEKLFF. The CDR3 DNA reads as TGTGCCAGCAGTGTTTGGGGAGAGGATGAAAAACTGTTTTTT.

The chain is built from TRBV27 and TRBJ1-1; D not resolved. This CDR3 region has 14 residues. Germline V lookup: CDR1 MNHEY, CDR2 SMNVEV (reference sequence). V was pared by 5 bases and J by 4 bases, with 14 bases between. This chain's CDR3 is CASSRKAWGTEAFF. CDR3 DNA sequence: TGTGCCAGCAGTCGCAAAGCTTGGGGCACTGAAGCTTTCTTT.

Details on this clone: An end of the junction does not agree with germline; a read error may underlie this. The rearrangement links TRBV25-1 to TRBJ2-1; D gene unclear. The CDR3 is made up of 15 amino acids. Per germline, CDR1 MGHDK and CDR2 SYGVNS. The CDR3 DNA sequence: TGTGCCAGCAGCGAATTCCGAGGTACCTACAATGAGCAGTTCTTC. This translates into CASSEFRGTYNEQFF.

The rearrangement links TRBV29-1 to TRBJ2-7; D gene uncertain. V lost 7 bases to trimming and J lost 6 bases, with 16 bases between them. Germline-derived CDR1 and CDR2 are SQVTM and ANQGSEA. The CDR3 runs 12 residues. The CDR3 coding sequence is TGCAGCGCTTTATCGTTGGCCCTCGAGCAGTACTTC. This gives the protein CSALSLALEQYF.